Included here is one TCR beta chain sequence, with context. The antigen remains unidentified. Within Nashville, Tennessee resided all donors, each a Caucasian adult. Unsorted samples used around 98 million PBMCs for genomic DNA. The CDR3 consists of 16 residues. From germline, CDR1 is SGHNT and CDR2 YYREEE (reference sequence). With V trimmed by 4 bases and J by 4 bases, 8 bases remained unmatched. This entry belongs to a study of shared clonotypes between healthy human individuals. A deep-level run was used for the assay. Using immunoSEQ multiplex PCR, the repertoire was profiled, and TCRdb retains in-frame clones only, with some absent. Of some 510,000 clones in the sample, approximately 79% are singletons; the top ten hold under 15%. Study findings and constraints: Blood was the sole source, and tissue repertoires probably differ.

Sequenced input: PBMCs. This receptor was identified in a woman between 35 and 50 years old in good health. Some clones in this sample may be carry-over from other donors' samples. The V call is TRBV5-4, the J call TRBJ2-3; TRBD2 aligns across 11 bases. CDR3 nucleotide sequence: TGTGCCAGCAGCACCACTAGCGGGAGATTCGCAGATACGCAGTATTTT. Protein sequence: CASSTTSGRFADTQYF.